This is a list of T cell receptor beta chains from one sample in a study of T cell clones after liver transplantation. The data were produced by immunoSEQ multiplex PCR, yet TCRdb's version contains in-frame clones alone and is incomplete. The sample holds under 150,000 clones; 90% are singletons and the top ten take around 0.83%. The source was CD4+ T cells from blood, collected 12 months after liver transplant. The source of these receptors is a human patient who received a liver transplant. Some T cells may be provided by the graft donor. The CDR3 runs from the conserved cysteine through the conserved F or W. Each record gives: clone size, V gene, J gene, D gene, CDR3 DNA, CDR3 protein. A D gene is named only where the DNA matches it firmly. Rows may omit the clone size; those that give it use once, few, many or a size class.

size: once
V: TRBV11-1
J: TRBJ2-3
D: TRBD1
DNA: TGTGCCAGCAGCTTAGCCGGGACAGGGGTCACAGATACGCAGTATTTT
CDR3: CASSLAGTGVTDTQYF

size: .
V: TRBV19
J: TRBJ1-1
D: TRBD1
DNA: TGTGCCAGTAGTATAAGGGGGCAAGGGAACACTGAAGCTTTCTTT
CDR3: CASSIRGQGNTEAFF

size: .
V: TRBV6-6
J: TRBJ2-7
D: .
DNA: TGTGCCAGCAGTTACGGCGGGGGCTCCATCGAGCAGTACTTC
CDR3: CASSYGGGSIEQYF

size: once
V: TRBV6-4
J: TRBJ2-2
D: .
DNA: TGTGCCAGCAAGGCGGGACCCAACACCGGGGAGCTGTTTTTT
CDR3: CASKAGPNTGELFF

size: .
V: TRBV6-1
J: TRBJ2-1
D: .
DNA: TGTGCCAGCAGTGAAGGGAGCCTAGATCGGGGTGAGCAGTTCTTC
CDR3: CASSEGSLDRGEQFF

size: .
V: TRBV29-1
J: TRBJ2-1
D: TRBD2
DNA: TGCAGCGCTGAGAGCGGGAGACAAAATGAGCAGTTCTTC
CDR3: CSAESGRQNEQFF

size: .
V: TRBV2
J: TRBJ2-1
D: .
DNA: TGTGCCAGCAATGGGTTTGGGGATGAGCAGTTCTTC
CDR3: CASNGFGDEQFF

size: .
V: TRBV10-3
J: TRBJ2-5
D: .
DNA: TGTGCCATCAGTGAGCTGGAGACCCAGTACTTC
CDR3: CAISELETQYF

size: .
V: TRBV4-2
J: TRBJ2-7
D: TRBD2
DNA: TGTGCCAGCAGCCAAGAGGACCAGCGGGAGGGCCTCTCCTACGAGCAGTACTTC
CDR3: CASSQEDQREGLSYEQYF

size: once
V: TRBV5-4
J: TRBJ2-7
D: TRBD2
DNA: TGTGCCAGCAGCAGATCGACTAGCGGGAACTTGGGGGAGCAGTACTTC
CDR3: CASSRSTSGNLGEQYF

size: .
V: TRBV6-1
J: TRBJ2-7
D: TRBD1
DNA: TGTGCCAGCAATAGGGACAGAACCTACGAGCAGTACTTC
CDR3: CASNRDRTYEQYF

size: .
V: TRBV23-1
J: TRBJ1-2
D: .
DNA: TGCGCCAGCAGTCAATTAGGGAACTATGGCTACACCTTC
CDR3: CASSQLGNYGYTF

size: .
V: TRBV15
J: TRBJ2-1
D: .
DNA: TGTGCCACCAGCAGAGATGCACCAAGCTCCTACAATGAGCAGTTCTTC
CDR3: CATSRDAPSSYNEQFF

size: .
V: TRBV10-3
J: TRBJ1-2
D: .
DNA: TGTGCCATCAGTGAGTCTATCTCCGGGGTTTTCGGTGGCTACACCTTC
CDR3: CAISESISGVFGGYTF

size: .
V: TRBV2
J: TRBJ2-2
D: TRBD1
DNA: TGTGCCAGCAGGGGACAGGGCCCGAACACCGGGGAGCTGTTTTTT
CDR3: CASRGQGPNTGELFF

size: .
V: TRBV5-1
J: TRBJ2-5
D: .
DNA: TGCGCCAGCAGCTTACAGCTATCCCAAGAGACCCAGTACTTC
CDR3: CASSLQLSQETQYF

size: .
V: TRBV5-8
J: TRBJ1-5
D: .
DNA: TGTGCCAGCAGCTTGAAGGGGTGGTATAGCAATCAGCCCCAGCATTTT
CDR3: CASSLKGWYSNQPQHF

size: .
V: TRBV11-3
J: TRBJ2-5
D: TRBD1
DNA: TGTGCCAGCAGCCTACGCGGGCCGGGACAGTACCAAGAGACCCAGTACTTC
CDR3: CASSLRGPGQYQETQYF

size: .
V: TRBV5-1
J: TRBJ1-1
D: .
DNA: TGCGCCAGCAGCTCCAACATCGTTGCGAACACTGAAGCTTTCTTT
CDR3: CASSSNIVANTEAFF

size: .
V: TRBV2
J: TRBJ2-7
D: TRBD1
DNA: TGTGCCGTATCACAGGGGCTGGACGAGCAGTACTTC
CDR3: CAVSQGLDEQYF

size: .
V: TRBV5-6
J: TRBJ2-2
D: TRBD1
DNA: TGTGCCAGCAGCCGGGACAGTAACACCGGGGAGCTGTTTTTT
CDR3: CASSRDSNTGELFF

size: .
V: TRBV5-1
J: TRBJ1-4
D: .
DNA: TGCGCCAGCAGCTTGGAGCCAGGCTCACCAGCTAATGAAAAACTGTTTTTT
CDR3: CASSLEPGSPANEKLFF

size: .
V: TRBV30
J: TRBJ2-3
D: TRBD2
DNA: TGTGCCTGGAGTGTAGGCGGGAGACCCACAGATACGCAGTATTTT
CDR3: CAWSVGGRPTDTQYF

size: .
V: TRBV28
J: TRBJ1-1
D: .
DNA: TGTGCCACCGGCCCCCCGCATTTGAACACTGAAGCTTTCTTT
CDR3: CATGPPHLNTEAFF

size: .
V: TRBV4-1
J: TRBJ1-5
D: .
DNA: TGCGCCAGCAGCCCCCGGGAAGGGTCGGGGAATCAGCCCCAGCATTTT
CDR3: CASSPREGSGNQPQHF

size: once
V: TRBV19
J: TRBJ1-2
D: .
DNA: TGTGCCAGTAGTAGCCAGGGAAACTATGGCTACACCTTC
CDR3: CASSSQGNYGYTF

size: .
V: TRBV19
J: TRBJ2-3
D: TRBD1
DNA: TGTGCCAGCAGGGGGGGACAGGGTCGAAGAGATACGCAGTATTTT
CDR3: CASRGGQGRRDTQYF

size: .
V: TRBV7-8
J: TRBJ2-7
D: TRBD1
DNA: TGTGCCAGCAGCTTTCCCCGGGACAGGGGCTCGGGAGGCTCTACGAACGAGCAGTACTTC
CDR3: CASSFPRDRGSGGSTNEQYF

size: .
V: TRBV7-9
J: TRBJ1-2
D: .
DNA: TGCGCCAGCAGCTCCAGGGGTAACTATGGCTACACCTTC
CDR3: CASSSRGNYGYTF

size: .
V: TRBV15
J: TRBJ2-2
D: .
DNA: TGTGCCACCAGCAGGGACGGGAACACCGGGGAGCTGTTTTTT
CDR3: CATSRDGNTGELFF

size: .
V: TRBV28
J: TRBJ2-7
D: .
DNA: TGTGCCAGCAGTTTAATAGCCTTCTCCTACGAGCAGTACTTC
CDR3: CASSLIAFSYEQYF

size: once
V: TRBV10-3
J: TRBJ2-1
D: .
DNA: TGTGCCATCAGTGAGCCAGCCAACTACAATGAGCAGTTCTTC
CDR3: CAISEPANYNEQFF

size: .
V: TRBV4-1
J: TRBJ2-7
D: TRBD2
DNA: TGCGCCAGCAGCCAAACTTCCGGGACTAGTCAAGGCTACGAGCAGTACTTC
CDR3: CASSQTSGTSQGYEQYF

size: .
V: TRBV7-2
J: TRBJ2-5
D: .
DNA: TGTGCCAGCAGCTCGTTTAGAGATCTCCAAGAGACCCAGTACTTC
CDR3: CASSSFRDLQETQYF

size: .
V: TRBV6-4
J: TRBJ1-2
D: .
DNA: TGTGCCAGAGTTCAGGGCCGCTATGGCTACACCTTC
CDR3: CARVQGRYGYTF

size: .
V: TRBV11-2
J: TRBJ2-2
D: .
DNA: TGTGCCAGCAGCTTAGATGTGTCCACCGGGGAGCTGTTTTTT
CDR3: CASSLDVSTGELFF

size: .
V: TRBV10-2
J: TRBJ2-3
D: .
DNA: TGCGCCAGCAGGGCCAGCCAGAACACAGATACGCAGTATTTT
CDR3: CASRASQNTDTQYF

size: .
V: TRBV5-4
J: TRBJ2-3
D: TRBD2
DNA: TGTGCCAGCAGCCCCTCGATAGCGGGAGGGCCAAGAGATACGCAGTATTTT
CDR3: CASSPSIAGGPRDTQYF

size: .
V: TRBV7-8
J: TRBJ1-1
D: TRBD1
DNA: TGTGCCAGCAGCTTAGGAGGGACAGGGGGCACTGAAGCTTTCTTT
CDR3: CASSLGGTGGTEAFF

size: .
V: TRBV5-1
J: TRBJ1-2
D: .
DNA: TGCGCCAGCAGCCCCGGGGCCACTAACTATGGCTACACCTTC
CDR3: CASSPGATNYGYTF

size: .
V: TRBV27
J: TRBJ2-7
D: TRBD2
DNA: TGTGCCAGCAGTGCGCCCCGGAGCGGGAGGAGCAACGAGCAGTACTTC
CDR3: CASSAPRSGRSNEQYF

size: .
V: TRBV14
J: TRBJ2-3
D: TRBD2
DNA: TGTGCCAGCGCAACTAGCGGGAGTGTAACGCAGTATTTT
CDR3: CASATSGSVTQYF

size: .
V: TRBV6-1
J: TRBJ1-1
D: .
DNA: TGTGCCAGCAGTGTTCGGGACGGCAGGGAAGCTTTCTTT
CDR3: CASSVRDGREAFF

size: .
V: TRBV29-1
J: TRBJ2-5
D: TRBD1
DNA: TGCAGCGTTGAAGATCCGCCGGGACAGAAGACTGAGACCCAGTACTTC
CDR3: CSVEDPPGQKTETQYF

size: .
V: TRBV7-8
J: TRBJ2-7
D: .
DNA: TGTGCCAGCAGCTTATCCCTTAACGAGGGCGAGCAGTACTTC
CDR3: CASSLSLNEGEQYF

size: .
V: TRBV6-1
J: TRBJ2-7
D: .
DNA: TGTGCCAGCAGTTTGGTAGGCGTCCCCCCGTACGAGCAGTACTTC
CDR3: CASSLVGVPPYEQYF